These 2 T cell receptor beta chains were sequenced from one sample in a study of vaccination effects on CD4 cells after COVID-19. It was after nine to eleven days of culture that CD4+ T cells were isolated. Assay: immunoSEQ multiplex PCR; the TCRdb copy retains only in-frame clones and omits some. This table has more than 30,000 clones, 82% appearing once. Their recognized antigens are unknown. Sequences were derived from CD4+ T cells from PBMCs cultured without peptide, sampled before COVID-19 vaccination. These TCRs come from a human donor who received a COVID-19 vaccine.

This clone is categorized as medium-sized. V gene TRBV27 combines with J gene TRBJ2-5; 7 nucleotides agree with TRBD2. The CDR3 is made up of 15 amino acids. V trimming: 5 bases; J trimming: 5 bases; junction bases outside the gene matches: 11. The germline V gene encodes CDR1 MNHEY and CDR2 SMNVEV (reference sequence). The CDR3, as DNA: TGTGCCAGCAGTCCCGGGACTACTTCTGTGGAGACCCAGTACTTC. It is translated as CASSPGTTSVETQYF.

This clone occurred once. The V gene is TRBV4-1, the J gene TRBJ2-5; tentatively, D is TRBD1 (6 bases). CDR1 MGHRA and CDR2 YSYEKL come from the germline V gene. This CDR3 region has 15 residues. Trimming pared 2 bases from V and 4 bases from J, leaving 14 bases between. The CDR3 region has the DNA TGCGCCAGCAGCCAACTCTCACAGGGACGAGAGACCCAGTACTTC. This sequence encodes CASSQLSQGRETQYF.